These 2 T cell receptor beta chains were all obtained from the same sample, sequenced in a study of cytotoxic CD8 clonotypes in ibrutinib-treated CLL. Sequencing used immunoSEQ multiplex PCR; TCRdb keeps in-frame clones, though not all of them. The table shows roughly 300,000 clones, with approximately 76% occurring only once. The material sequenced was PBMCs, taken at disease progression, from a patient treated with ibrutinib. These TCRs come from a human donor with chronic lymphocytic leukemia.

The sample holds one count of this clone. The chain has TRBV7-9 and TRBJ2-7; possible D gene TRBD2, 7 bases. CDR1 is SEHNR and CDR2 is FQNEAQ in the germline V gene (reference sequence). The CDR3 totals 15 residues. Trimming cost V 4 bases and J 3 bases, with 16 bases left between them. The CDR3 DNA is TGTGCCAGCAGCTGGGGGGCGGGAGCCCTCTACGAGCAGTACTTC. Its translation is CASSWGAGALYEQYF.

CDR3: CASSGQGAPTGELFF. CDR3 DNA sequence: TGTGCCAGCAGCGGACAGGGGGCGCCCACCGGGGAGCTGTTTTTT. The J gene is TRBJ2-2, the V gene TRBV13; the match to TRBD1 covers 11 bases. The V and J ends lost 5 bases and 4 bases, in that order; junction bases with no gene match: 3. Germline values: CDR1 PRHDT, CDR2 FYEKMQ (reference sequence). There are 15 residues in the CDR3.